The 27 T cell receptor beta chains given below trace back to one sample, sequenced in a study of blood T cell repertoires in COVID-19. Repertoires were generated with immunoSEQ multiplex PCR, while TCRdb's copy carries only in-frame clones and drops some. The sample shows 150,000 to 200,000 clones, 75% to 90% of them seen only once. The sequencing sample was made of PBMCs or T cells enriched from blood (not recorded which). All receptors derive from an older man who had been exposed to COVID-19.

The rearrangement links TRBV9 to TRBJ2-1, with 8 nucleotides matching TRBD2. The CDR3 has 18 residues. Germline-derived CDR1 and CDR2 are SGDLS and YYNGEE. Trimming cost V 3 bases and J 5 bases; bases outside gene matches: 16. In DNA form, the CDR3 reads TGTGCCAGCAGCGGAACATTCGGGAGGGTAGCGGACCACAATGAGCAGTTCTTC. Translating gives CASSGTFGRVADHNEQFF.

The chain joins TRBV5-1 to TRBJ1-4; D possibly corresponds to TRBD1 (6 bases). V was trimmed by 2 bases and J by 0 bases, leaving 8 bases between them. Germline V CDR1 and CDR2: SGHRS, YFSETQ. This CDR3 comprises 15 residues. CDR3 in DNA: TGCGCCAGCAGCTTACAGGGCGCAACTAATGAAAAACTGTTTTTT. This translates into CASSLQGATNEKLFF.

This clone was seen a single time. The V call is TRBV3-1 (or the pseudogene TRBV3-2), the J call TRBJ2-1; TRBD2 aligns across 14 bases. From germline, CDR1 is LGHDT and CDR2 YNNKEL (reference sequence). This CDR3 is built from 14 residues. V trimming: 4 bases; J trimming: 9 bases; junction bases outside the gene matches: 2. This CDR3 is CASSLGLAGVEQFF. CDR3 in DNA: TGTGCCAGCAGCCTGGGACTAGCGGGAGTTGAGCAGTTCTTC.

CDR3 nucleotide sequence: TGTGCCAGCAGCCCCCAACCTGGGGGCGTCAATCAGCCCCAGCATTTT. It specifies CASSPQPGGVNQPQHF. V usage is TRBV9 and J usage is TRBJ1-5; D is possibly TRBD1 (6 bases). The germline gives CDR1 SGDLS, CDR2 YYNGEE. Deletions cut 4 bases from V and 3 bases from J, with 17 bases between. This CDR3 contains 16 residues.

The chain carries TRBV7-9 and TRBJ2-1; D remains unclear. Germline V CDR1 and CDR2: SEHNR, FQNEAQ (reference sequence). The V and J ends lost 5 bases and 7 bases respectively, with 12 bases between them. The CDR3 covers 13 residues. This chain's CDR3 is CASSATQVNEQFF. CDR3 nucleotide sequence: TGTGCCAGCAGCGCAACCCAGGTGAATGAGCAGTTCTTC.

The rearrangement links TRBV7-2 to TRBJ2-1; a weak D match, TRBD2 (5 bases). Germline V gene lookup returns CDR1 SGHTA and CDR2 FQGNSA. CDR3 length: 19 residues. With 3 bases removed from V and 0 bases from J, the gap between germline ends came to 21 bases. The CDR3 loop is CASSFVWGSPEGSYNEQFF. In DNA, the CDR3 is TGTGCCAGCAGCTTCGTGTGGGGATCTCCAGAGGGCTCCTACAATGAGCAGTTCTTC. The entire variable domain, with the rest obtained from reference TRBV7-2 and TRBJ2-1, is as follows: GAGVSQSPSNKVTEKGKDVELRCDPISGHTALYWYRQSLGQGLEFLIYFQGNSAPDKSGLPSDRFSAERTGGSVSTLTIQRTQQEDSAVYLCASSFVWGSPEGSYNEQFFGPGTRLTVL.

This chain uses TRBV25-1 with TRBJ1-2; no clear D. There are 13 residues in the CDR3. Trimming shortened V by 0 bases and J by 5 bases, and 7 bases separated the two germline ends. The V gene's germline CDR1 is MGHDK and CDR2 SYGVNS. CDR3 sequence: CASSEYSDYGYTF. DNA for the CDR3: TGTGCCAGCAGTGAATACAGCGATTATGGCTACACCTTC.

This sequence joins TRBV2 and TRBJ2-2, with D perhaps matching TRBD1 (6 bases). Germline lookup yields CDR1 SNHLY and CDR2 FYNNEI. The length of the CDR3 is 14 residues. Trimming left V 7 bases short and J 1 base short, with 10 bases between. This CDR3 is CASNGGRNTGELFF. In nucleotides, the CDR3 is TGTGCCAGCAATGGGGGCAGGAACACCGGGGAGCTGTTTTTT.

V gene TRBV7-8 combines with J gene TRBJ2-7; TRBD2 matches at 9 bases. J was trimmed by 0 bases and V by 3 bases; bases with no gene match: 3. The CDR3 has 15 amino acids. CDR1 and CDR2 (germline): SGHVS, FQNEAQ. The CDR3 here is CASSFAGGGSYEQYF. The CDR3 region has the DNA TGTGCCAGCAGCTTTGCGGGGGGGGGCTCCTACGAGCAGTACTTC.

The rearrangement uses TRBV13 and TRBJ1-6; D is ambiguous. Germline CDR1 and CDR2: PRHDT and FYEKMQ (reference sequence). V was clipped by 0 bases and J by 10 bases, with 10 bases between them. CDR3 length: 14 residues. The CDR3 region has the DNA TGTGCCAGCAGCTTAGGGTTGACAAACTCACCCCTCCACTTT. The encoded protein is CASSLGLTNSPLHF.

V usage is TRBV12-3 or TRBV12-4 and J usage is TRBJ1-3, with D possibly being TRBD1 (6 bases). V lost 8 bases and J 4 bases, leaving 9 bases between the germline ends. The CDR3 runs to 12 residues. This CDR3 reads CASGGAGNTIYF. CDR3 nucleotides: TGTGCCAGCGGGGGGGCCGGAAACACCATATATTTT.

The J gene is TRBJ1-5, the V gene TRBV30; D gene uncertain. V lost 0 bases and J 4 bases, leaving 13 bases between the germline ends. This CDR3 has 15 amino acids. From germline, CDR1 is GTSNPN and CDR2 SVGIG (reference sequence). The DNA for the CDR3 is TGTGCCTGGAGTGTAGGCAGTGGAGGGAATCAGCCCCAGCATTTT. Translated, it gives CAWSVGSGGNQPQHF.

The rearrangement links TRBV5-4 to TRBJ1-2; D gene unclear. Trimming took 0 bases from V and 2 from J, leaving 8 bases between them. This CDR3 contains 14 residues. CDR1 SGHNT and CDR2 YYREEE come from the germline V gene (reference sequence). DNA for the CDR3: TGTGCCAGCAGCTTGGGACGGGAGAACTATGGCTACACCTTC. Its protein product is CASSLGRENYGYTF.

This clone was observed a few times. The V call is TRBV3-1 (or the pseudogene TRBV3-2), the J call TRBJ1-1, with a tentative D call TRBD1 (5 bases). Trimming left V 1 base short and J 6 bases short, with 15 bases between. CDR3 length: 15 residues. From germline, CDR1 is LGHDT and CDR2 YNNKEL (reference sequence). The CDR3 nucleotides are TGTGCCAGCAGCCAAGTGTCGTACAGGAGAGCTGAAGCTTTCTTT. This codes for CASSQVSYRRAEAFF.

This chain uses TRBV7-2 with TRBJ1-4, with a weak D call TRBD1 (6 bases). The CDR3 totals 16 residues. In germline, CDR1 is SGHTA, CDR2 FQGNSA. Trimming cost V 5 bases and J 0 bases, with 13 bases left between them. For the CDR3, the DNA is TGTGCCAGCAGCCCCCGGGACATTGCAACTAATGAAAAACTGTTTTTT. Its translation: CASSPRDIATNEKLFF. The full variable domain, in which reference TRBV7-2 and TRBJ1-4 provide the parts outside the CDR3, is GAGVSQSPSNKVTEKGKDVELRCDPISGHTALYWYRQSLGQGLEFLIYFQGNSAPDKSGLPSDRFSAERTGGSVSTLTIQRTQQEDSAVYLCASSPRDIATNEKLFFGSGTQLSVL.

This sequence joins TRBV11-2 and TRBJ2-7; 10 bases are shared with TRBD2. This CDR3 has 15 amino acids. The germline gives CDR1 SGHAT, CDR2 FQNNGV. The V gene end was trimmed by 4 bases and the J gene end by 3 bases; junction bases not matched to a gene: 6. The CDR3: CASSSSSGGGYEQYF. In nucleotides, the CDR3 is TGTGCCAGCAGCTCCTCTAGCGGGGGAGGCTACGAGCAGTACTTC.

The chain combines TRBV7-9 with TRBJ1-2, with 9 bases that match TRBD1. CDR1 is SEHNR, CDR2 FQNEAQ, per germline (reference sequence). CDR3 length: 14 residues. V lost 7 bases, J lost 6 bases, and 9 bases stayed unmatched. The CDR3 loop is CASTKGDRVDGYTF. CDR3 DNA sequence: TGTGCCAGCACCAAAGGGGACAGGGTGGATGGCTACACCTTC.

This clone was detected only once. This chain uses TRBV5-1 with TRBJ2-7; weak D call: TRBD2 (6 bases). This CDR3 is 17 amino acids long. Per the germline V gene, CDR1 is SGHRS and CDR2 is YFSETQ. The V and J ends lost 1 base and 4 bases respectively, with 21 bases between them. CDR3 sequence reads: CASSLSTREQAWYEQYF. CDR3 sequence (DNA): TGCGCCAGCAGCTTGTCGACGCGGGAACAGGCTTGGTACGAGCAGTACTTC.

This chain links TRBV15 with TRBJ2-3; 12 bases align to TRBD1. V was pared by 11 bases and J by 8 bases, with 11 bases of the junction left unmatched. CDR3 length: 14 amino acids. The germline gives CDR1 LNHNV, CDR2 YYDKDF (reference sequence). CDR3 amino acids: CAAQGQGARSTQYF. The CDR3 region has the DNA TGTGCCGCGCAGGGACAGGGGGCGCGGAGTACGCAGTATTTT.

V gene TRBV7-9 combines with J gene TRBJ1-1; D ambiguous. This CDR3 is 13 amino acids long. Trimming pared 2 bases from V and 5 bases from J, leaving 9 bases between. Germline V gene lookup returns CDR1 SEHNR and CDR2 FQNEAQ (reference sequence). CDR3 protein: CASSLLGGTEAFF. CDR3 nucleotide sequence: TGTGCCAGCAGCTTATTGGGAGGGACTGAAGCTTTCTTT. Drawing the rest from reference TRBV7-9 and TRBJ1-1, the complete variable domain is DTGVSQNPRHKITKRGQNVTFRCDPISEHNRLYWYRQTLGQGPEFLTYFQNEAQLEKSRLLSDRFSAERPKGSFSTLEIQRTEQGDSAMYLCASSLLGGTEAFFGQGTRLTVV.

The chain combines TRBV7-3 with TRBJ1-2; maybe TRBD1 (5 bases). The CDR3 length is 16 residues. Trimming took 5 bases from V and 3 from J, leaving 19 bases between them. Germline loops: CDR1 SGHTA, CDR2 FQGTGA. In DNA, the CDR3 is TGTGCCAGCAGCCAACGGGTTTGGGGGGTGGACTATGGCTACACCTTC. It codes for CASSQRVWGVDYGYTF.

The count of this clone is one. The chain employs TRBV13 and TRBJ1-2; D is unclear. Germline CDR1 and CDR2: PRHDT and FYEKMQ (reference sequence). This CDR3 contains 14 residues. V lost 4 bases and J 5 bases, leaving 14 bases between the germline ends. CDR3: CASSSRRGSYGYTF. DNA for the CDR3: TGTGCCAGCAGCTCCCGACGAGGGAGTTATGGCTACACCTTC.

The gene calls are TRBV5-1 and TRBJ2-3; D ambiguous. The CDR3 contains 16 residues. The V gene lost 0 bases and the J gene lost 1 base, with 12 bases spanning the gap. Per germline, CDR1 SGHRS and CDR2 YFSETQ. The CDR3 loop is CASSLDVSIGTDTQYF. In DNA, the CDR3 is TGCGCCAGCAGCTTGGACGTTAGTATTGGCACAGATACGCAGTATTTT.

The chain couples TRBV14 to TRBJ2-7; D is unclear. Trimming cost V 5 bases and J 6 bases, with 8 bases left between them. Germline V gives CDR1 SGHDN, CDR2 FVKESK. This CDR3 has 11 residues. In nucleotides, the CDR3 is TGTGCCAGCAGCGCGGCGGTCGAGCAGTACTTC. This codes for CASSAAVEQYF.

This clone showed up just a few times. The chain is built from TRBV10-3 and TRBJ1-2; the match to TRBD1 covers 8 bases. Germline assignment: CDR1 ENHRY and CDR2 SYGVKD. After removal of 4 bases from V and 0 bases from J, the junction contained 1 base not matched to a gene. CDR3 length: 14 amino acids. CDR3 sequence: CAISATGANYGYTF. The DNA for the CDR3 is TGTGCCATCAGTGCGACAGGGGCTAACTATGGCTACACCTTC.

The genes are TRBV6-5 and TRBJ2-1; 10 nucleotides align to TRBD2. Germline assignment: CDR1 MNHEY and CDR2 SVGAGI. V was clipped by 6 bases and J by 8 bases; unmatched bases: 7. This CDR3 region has 14 residues. CDR3 DNA sequence: TGTGCCAGCAGAAGAGCGGGGGGGTGGGATGAGCAGTTCTTC. It specifies CASRRAGGWDEQFF.

The chain employs TRBV4-3 and TRBJ2-3; 12 nucleotides align to TRBD2. The CDR3 totals 18 residues. V was clipped by 0 bases and J by 2 bases; unmatched bases: 6. CDR1 is LGHNA, CDR2 YSLEER, per germline. This CDR3 is CASSQDVGLAGHTDTQYF. The CDR3 DNA sequence: TGCGCCAGCAGCCAAGATGTTGGACTAGCGGGACACACAGATACGCAGTATTTT.